This T cell receptor beta chain appears in the sequencing data of a study of T cell changes during pregnancy in multiple sclerosis. The protocol was immunoSEQ multiplex PCR, while the TCRdb copy is restricted to in-frame clones and leaves out a portion. The table includes approximately 100,000 clones, 94% detected once. Sequenced here: peripheral blood, sampled before pregnancy. The receptor's source is a female donor with multiple sclerosis, enrolled in a pregnancy study.

CDR3 coding DNA: TGTGCCAGCAGTTTCTTAGGAGGGAAGACTCTCTATGAGCAGTTCTTC. Translation gives CASSFLGGKTLYEQFF. This chain connects TRBV27 to TRBJ2-1; D is possibly TRBD2 (6 bases). Germline V lookup: CDR1 MNHEY, CDR2 SMNVEV (reference sequence). V lost 3 bases and J lost 8, with 20 bases in between. This CDR3 has 16 amino acids.